These 24 T cell receptor beta chains were sequenced from one sample in a study of CD8 T cells in ankylosing spondylitis. In TCRdb, the 5' RACE reads were re-called with MiXCR into one record per CDR3 protein. Of approximately 110,000 distinct CDR3 sequences listed, approximately 25% are singletons. The sequenced sample was synovial fluid, either unsorted or a sorted T cell fraction (not recorded which). Receptor source: a male donor with ankylosing spondylitis.

The sample holds one count of this clonotype. The chain uses TRBV7-9 and TRBJ1-2; tentatively, D is TRBD1 (5 bases). This CDR3 has 13 residues. CDR1 SEHNR and CDR2 FQNEAQ come from the germline V gene (reference sequence). Trimming took 5 bases from V and 8 from J, leaving 15 bases between them. CDR3 in DNA: TGTGCCAGCAGCCGGGACCTGGACGGCGGCTACACCTTC. As protein: CASSRDLDGGYTF. Full variable domain (rest looked up from reference TRBV7-9 and TRBJ1-2): DTGVSQNPRHKITKRGQNVTFRCDPISEHNRLYWYRQTLGQGPEFLTYFQNEAQLEKSRLLSDRFSAERPKGSFSTLEIQRTEQGDSAMYLCASSRDLDGGYTFGSGTRLTVV.

This clonotype was seen a handful of times. J is TRBJ2-6 and V is TRBV5-1; the D gene is possibly TRBD1 (6 bases). This CDR3 comprises 17 residues. Germline lookup yields CDR1 SGHRS and CDR2 YFSETQ. The V gene lost 0 bases and the J gene lost 1 base, with 11 bases spanning the gap. In nucleotides, the CDR3 is TGCGCCAGCAGCTTGGAGGTCACAGGGTCTGGGGCCAACGTCCTGACTTTC. Translated, it gives CASSLEVTGSGANVLTF. The variable domain in full, completed from reference TRBV5-1 and TRBJ2-6, reads KAGVTQTPRYLIKTRGQQVTLSCSPISGHRSVSWYQQTPGQGLQFLFEYFSETQRNKGNFPGRFSGRQFSNSRSEMNVSTLELGDSALYLCASSLEVTGSGANVLTFGAGSRLTVL.

This clonotype was found a few times. The rearrangement joins TRBV12-3 or TRBV12-4 to TRBJ2-3, with TRBD2 as a possible D gene (5 bases). CDR3 length equals 14 residues. Between the trimmed V and J ends, which lost 6 bases and 0 bases, there was a span of 10 bases. The CDR3 protein is CASSPRTSTDTQYF. The CDR3 nucleotides are TGTGCCAGCAGCCCCCGGACTAGCACAGATACGCAGTATTTT.

The V call is TRBV5-1, the J call TRBJ1-1; D is ambiguous. The CDR3 has 12 amino acids. Germline lookup yields CDR1 SGHRS and CDR2 YFSETQ. The V and J ends lost 2 bases and 7 bases respectively, with 9 bases between them. The CDR3 spells CASSLGPGEAFF. The CDR3 DNA reads as TGCGCCAGCAGCTTAGGGCCAGGTGAAGCTTTCTTT.

This clonotype was seen more than once but under ten times. Its ends do not fully match the called genes, so a read error is possible. V usage is TRBV24-1 and J usage is TRBJ2-1; perhaps TRBD2 as D (6 bases). The CDR3 has 14 residues. In germline, CDR1 is KGHDR, CDR2 SFDVKD. The CDR3 loop is CATSDFESSDEQFF. DNA of the CDR3: TGCGCCACCAGTGATTTTGAGTCTAGCGACGAGCAGTTCTTC.

This chain uses TRBV6-1 with TRBJ2-3, with 9 bases that match TRBD1. Germline lookup yields CDR1 MNHNS and CDR2 SASEGT. The length of the CDR3 is 14 residues. V lost 3 bases, J lost 6 bases, and 4 bases stayed unmatched. The CDR3 region has the DNA TGTGCCAGCAGTGATAACAGGGGGCAGGATACGCAGTATTTT. Its protein product is CASSDNRGQDTQYF.

This clonotype was seen more than once but under ten times. J is TRBJ2-7 and V is TRBV5-6, with 9 bases that match TRBD1. Germline V gene data show CDR1 as SGHDT and CDR2 as YYEEEE. With V trimmed by 4 bases and J by 6 bases, 14 bases remained unmatched. This CDR3 is 16 amino acids long. In DNA, the CDR3 is TGTGCCAGCAGCACCGACCCGGGACAGGGTCTTATCGAGCAGTACGTC. Translation gives CASSTDPGQGLIEQYV.

This clonotype was found a few times. The V gene is TRBV2, the J gene TRBJ1-2; no clear D gene. With 2 bases removed from V and 4 bases from J, the gap between germline ends came to 14 bases. Germline lookup yields CDR1 SNHLY and CDR2 FYNNEI. This CDR3 spans 15 amino acids. CDR3 protein: CASSERQTTTYGYTF. DNA of the CDR3: TGTGCCAGCAGTGAAAGGCAGACAACTACCTATGGCTACACCTTC.

The V gene is TRBV20-1, the J gene TRBJ2-3; TRBD2 agrees at 8 bases. Trimming took 0 bases from V and 4 from J; bases not matched to a gene: 9. Per the germline V gene, CDR1 is DFQATT and CDR2 is SNEGSKA (reference sequence). The CDR3 covers 16 residues. CDR3 coding DNA: TGCAGTGCTAGAGATCTCAGCGGGAGTAGCGCAGATACGCAGTATTTT. It encodes CSARDLSGSSADTQYF.

V usage is TRBV5-1 and J usage is TRBJ1-1, with TRBD1 as a possible D gene (6 bases). The CDR3 has 13 residues. V was pared by 4 bases and J by 1 base, with 8 bases between. The V gene's germline CDR1 is SGHRS and CDR2 YFSETQ. The CDR3 here is CASSRTANTEAFF. In DNA form, the CDR3 reads TGCGCCAGCAGCCGGACAGCGAACACTGAAGCTTTCTTT. The full variable domain, with the rest looked up from reference TRBV5-1 and TRBJ1-1, is KAGVTQTPRYLIKTRGQQVTLSCSPISGHRSVSWYQQTPGQGLQFLFEYFSETQRNKGNFPGRFSGRQFSNSRSEMNVSTLELGDSALYLCASSRTANTEAFFGQGTRLTVV.

This clonotype showed up just a few times. The chain links TRBV12-3 or TRBV12-4 to TRBJ1-1; possible D gene TRBD1, 6 bases. Trimming stripped 3 bases from V and 1 base from J, with 9 bases between. CDR3 length equals 14 residues. The CDR3 coding sequence is TGTGCCAGCAGTTTTCAGGGGCCGAACACTGAAGCTTTCTTT. Translation: CASSFQGPNTEAFF.

This clonotype was seen a handful of times. The CDR3 sequence is CASSISGIYGNEQFF. Here the CDR3 DNA reads TGTGCCAGTAGTATATCTGGAATCTACGGGAATGAGCAGTTCTTC. J is TRBJ2-1 and V is TRBV19; D remains ambiguous. CDR3 length: 15 residues. Germline values: CDR1 LNHDA, CDR2 SQIVND (reference sequence). Between the trimmed V and J ends, which lost 2 bases and 7 bases, there was a span of 15 bases.

The chain employs TRBV3-1 and TRBJ1-2; no firm D call. Germline lookup yields CDR1 LGHDT and CDR2 YNNKEL (reference sequence). CDR3 length: 14 amino acids. Trimming took off 4 bases at V and 1 base at J, with 10 bases between the two ends. The CDR3 sequence: CASSPGRDNYGYTF. The CDR3 DNA reads TGTGCCAGCAGCCCCGGGAGGGATAACTATGGCTACACCTTC.

This clonotype was seen only a few times. The CDR3 protein is CASSRTETAYNEQFF. CDR3 coding DNA: TGTGCCAGCAGCAGAACAGAGACCGCCTACAATGAGCAGTTCTTC. The chain recombines TRBV28 with TRBJ2-1; D uncertain. The CDR3 has 15 amino acids. Trimming took off 6 bases at V and 2 bases at J, with 14 bases between the two ends. The germline CDR1 and CDR2 sequences are MDHEN and SYDVKM.

In this sample, this clonotype turned up a few times. The gene calls are TRBV20-1 and TRBJ2-5; the D is unclear. V shed 8 bases and J shed 5 bases, with 18 bases lying between them. The CDR3 length is 13 residues. Germline values: CDR1 DFQATT, CDR2 SNEGSKA (reference sequence). CDR3 amino acids: CSPWQDKRETQYF. The CDR3 DNA follows: TGCAGTCCTTGGCAGGATAAAAGGGAGACCCAGTACTTC.

This clonotype was observed a handful of times. V gene TRBV6-1 combines with J gene TRBJ1-4; D is unresolved. The V and J ends lost 6 bases and 3 bases respectively, with 2 bases between them. Germline CDR1 reads MNHNS; CDR2 reads SASEGT. This CDR3 spans 11 amino acids. This chain's CDR3 is CASRSNEKLFF. The CDR3 nucleotides read TGTGCCAGCAGGTCTAATGAAAAACTGTTTTTT.

V usage is TRBV12-3 or TRBV12-4 and J usage is TRBJ2-3; D is undetermined. CDR3 length: 14 amino acids. Trimming took 3 bases from V and 0 from J, leaving 7 bases between them. The CDR3 region has the DNA TGTGCCAGCAGTTTTCGTCCTAGCACAGATACGCAGTATTTT. Translated: CASSFRPSTDTQYF.

The table lists this clonotype with a few counts. V is TRBV7-2 and J is TRBJ2-5, with D unclear. This CDR3 contains 13 residues. V lost 7 bases and J lost 0, with 9 bases in between. The germline V gene has CDR1 SGHTA and CDR2 FQGNSA. CDR3 in DNA: TGTGCCAGCACCCTTTCGAACCAAGAGACCCAGTACTTC. This gives the protein CASTLSNQETQYF.

Only one count was recorded for this clonotype. The chain recombines TRBV12-3 or TRBV12-4 with TRBJ2-3; TRBD2 agrees at 10 bases. Unmatched junction bases numbered 7, after V lost 10 bases and J lost 6 bases. CDR3 size: 13 residues. This chain's CDR3 is CATTSGLADTQYF. The CDR3 DNA sequence: TGTGCCACGACTAGCGGGCTCGCGGATACGCAGTATTTT.

The rearrangement joins TRBV10-3 to TRBJ2-5, with D uncertain. Looked up from germline, CDR1 is ENHRY and CDR2 is SYGVKD. The CDR3 covers 11 residues. Trimming removed 11 bases from V and 5 bases from J, with 12 bases in between. CDR3: CAHGSAETQYF. For the CDR3, the DNA is TGTGCCCACGGGTCGGCGGAGACCCAGTACTTC.

This chain uses TRBV20-1 with TRBJ2-1; D is possibly TRBD1 or TRBD2 (6 bases each). This CDR3 has 17 amino acids. The germline V and J ends were trimmed by 1 base and 8 bases, with 24 bases remaining between them. Germline V gene lookup returns CDR1 DFQATT and CDR2 SNEGSKA (reference sequence). Written as DNA, the CDR3 is TGCAGTGCTAGAGCCGCACCCCGGGGGCTACTCCGCGATGAGCAGTTCTTC. Translation: CSARAAPRGLLRDEQFF.

This clonotype was detected only a few times. V gene TRBV5-1 combines with J gene TRBJ2-5; TRBD1 is a possible D gene (5 bases). Germline V CDR1 and CDR2: SGHRS, YFSETQ. The CDR3 length is 14 residues. Trimming left V 4 bases short and J 3 bases short, with 13 bases between. CDR3 loop: CASSLGQGKETQYF. In DNA, the CDR3 is TGCGCCAGCAGCCTCGGGCAGGGAAAAGAGACCCAGTACTTC.

This clonotype was counted a few times. The chain couples TRBV20-1 to TRBJ1-5; 7 bases are a match to TRBD1. The CDR3 totals 13 residues. V lost 2 bases to trimming and J lost 9 bases; unmatched junction nucleotides: 7. CDR1 DFQATT and CDR2 SNEGSKA come from the germline V gene (reference sequence). The CDR3 bases are TGCAGTGCTAGAACAGGGGAGGCGAGGCCCCAGCATTTT. Its translation: CSARTGEARPQHF.

This clonotype was seen only a few times. J is TRBJ1-1 and V is TRBV18; D remains ambiguous. CDR1 and CDR2 from the germline V gene are KGHSH and LQKENI. The V and J ends lost 6 bases and 0 bases respectively, with 14 bases between them. CDR3 length: 15 residues. DNA for the CDR3: TGTGCCAGCTCCATGGCAATACAGATGAACACTGAAGCTTTCTTT. This sequence encodes CASSMAIQMNTEAFF.